The entry below gives a single T cell receptor (beta chain) sequence along with its context. The data are from a study of control samples from healthy donors and cancer patients. The CDR3 length is 15 residues. The germline gives CDR1 SGHNT, CDR2 YENEEA. Unmatched junction bases numbered 5, after V lost 5 bases and J lost 3 bases. Generated by immunoSEQ multiplex PCR, the TCRdb table keeps only in-frame clones and is missing some. The sample includes about 190,000 clones, 90% to 95% seen only once; the top ten take 1.8%. What was sequenced was blood. V gene TRBV11-3 combines with J gene TRBJ2-5, with TRBD2 matching over 11 bases. The clonotype originates from a man aged 25 to 40 in good health. The CDR3 sequence: CASSMGLAEKETQYF. CDR3 bases: TGTGCCAGCAGCATGGGACTAGCGGAAAAAGAGACCCAGTACTTC.